This T cell receptor beta chain was identified during a study of blood T cell repertoires in COVID-19. The V end lost 0 bases, the J end lost 6 bases, and 17 bases lay between the germline ends. Germline CDR1 is SGHDN and CDR2 is FVKESK. CDR3 length: 17 amino acids. Profiled with immunoSEQ multiplex PCR; TCRdb holds only in-frame clones, not every one. The repertoire has 150,000 to 200,000 clones, almost 85% of them found once; the top ten carry approximately 9.9%. This receptor was obtained from a middle-aged man who had recovered from COVID-19. Sequencing was carried out using PBMCs or T cells enriched from blood (not recorded which). The gene calls are TRBV14 and TRBJ2-2, with D perhaps matching TRBD1 (5 bases). The CDR3 DNA follows: TGTGCCAGCAGCCAAGAAGGTGGGCCAGGGCCTGCCGGGGAGCTGTTTTTT. It yields the protein CASSQEGGPGPAGELFF.